The 26 T cell receptor beta chains listed next were all sequenced from one sample in a study of blood T cell repertoires in COVID-19. The protocol was immunoSEQ multiplex PCR, while the TCRdb copy is restricted to in-frame clones and leaves out a portion. The sample carries some 150,000 clones, approximately 90% recorded once. The sample taken for sequencing was peripheral blood. All receptors come from a woman aged 40 to 50 with acute or convalescent COVID-19.

DNA for the CDR3: TGTGCCAGCAGCAAGGACAGCTCCTACAATGAGCAGTTCTTC. Translated, it gives CASSKDSSYNEQFF. The chain has TRBV7-7 and TRBJ2-1; possible D gene TRBD1, 6 bases. Trimming removed 5 bases at V and 0 bases at J, with 8 bases between. CDR3 length equals 14 residues. CDR1 SSHAT and CDR2 FNYEAQ come from the germline V gene (reference sequence).

The chain recombines TRBV3-1 (or the pseudogene TRBV3-2) with TRBJ2-7; 10 bases are a match to TRBD2. The CDR3 spans 14 residues. Unmatched junction bases numbered 8, after V lost 5 bases and J lost 7 bases. CDR1 LGHDT and CDR2 YNNKEL come from the germline V gene (reference sequence). The CDR3: CASSCPGLAWEQYF. DNA for the CDR3: TGTGCCAGCAGCTGTCCGGGACTAGCGTGGGAGCAGTACTTC.

V gene TRBV19 combines with J gene TRBJ1-1, with 7 bases fitting TRBD1. This CDR3 region has 15 residues. Germline V lookup: CDR1 LNHDA, CDR2 SQIVND (reference sequence). The V and J ends lost 5 bases and 2 bases, in that order; junction bases with no gene match: 8. The CDR3 is CASSSTWDSNTEAFF. CDR3 nucleotide sequence: TGTGCCAGTAGTTCGACCTGGGACAGCAACACTGAAGCTTTCTTT.

This chain connects TRBV29-1 to TRBJ1-4; tentative D call: TRBD1 (6 bases). The germline V gene encodes CDR1 SQVTM and CDR2 ANQGSEA. Trimming took off 6 bases at V and 3 bases at J, with 14 bases between the two ends. CDR3 size: 14 residues. This CDR3 reads CSVLDSKANEKLFF. CDR3 nucleotides: TGCAGCGTCCTGGACAGTAAGGCTAATGAAAAACTGTTTTTT.

The chain joins TRBV25-1 to TRBJ2-2, with D possibly TRBD2 on 5 matching bases. V was cut by 5 bases and J by 5 bases, with 9 bases left in between. CDR3 size: 13 residues. Germline V gene data show CDR1 as MGHDK and CDR2 as SYGVNS. The CDR3 spells CASSSRLTGELFF. CDR3 nucleotide sequence: TGTGCCAGCAGTTCCAGACTAACCGGGGAGCTGTTTTTT. Filled out from reference TRBV25-1 and TRBJ2-2, the complete variable domain reads EADIYQTPRYLVIGTGKKITLECSQTMGHDKMYWYQQDPGMELHLIHYSYGVNSTEKGDLSSESTVSRIRTEHFPLTLESARPSHTSQYLCASSSRLTGELFFGEGSRLTVL.

Regarding this clone: One junction end disagrees with the germline gene, perhaps due to a read error. The genes are TRBV5-6 and TRBJ1-4; 7 bases line up with TRBD1. CDR3 length equals 14 residues. Germline-derived CDR1 and CDR2 are SGHDT and YYEEEE. This CDR3 reads CASSLKGANEKLFF. Here the CDR3 DNA reads TGTGCCAGCAGCTTGAAGGGGGCTAACGAAAAACTGTTTTTT.

The chain recombines TRBV9 with TRBJ2-5; D unclear. Germline V gives CDR1 SGDLS, CDR2 YYNGEE. The CDR3 consists of 13 residues. Deletions cut 6 bases from V and 3 bases from J, with 12 bases between. The CDR3 bases are TGTGCCAGCACCCCCGACTCTGAAGAGACCCAGTACTTC. Protein sequence: CASTPDSEETQYF.

This chain uses TRBV9 with TRBJ1-5, with D maybe TRBD1 (5 bases). The CDR3 is 15 amino acids. Trimming cost V 3 bases and J 2 bases, with 12 bases left between them. Germline V gene data show CDR1 as SGDLS and CDR2 as YYNGEE. The CDR3 sequence is CASSEWGLRNQPQHF. The CDR3 DNA follows: TGTGCCAGCAGCGAGTGGGGCTTACGCAATCAGCCCCAGCATTTT. Drawing the rest from reference TRBV9 and TRBJ1-5, the complete variable domain is DSGVTQTPKHLITATGQRVTLRCSPRSGDLSVYWYQQSLDQGLQFLIQYYNGEERAKGNILERFSAQQFPDLHSELNLSSLELGDSALYFCASSEWGLRNQPQHFGDGTRLSIL.

The J gene is TRBJ1-2, the V gene TRBV4-1; the D gene is possibly TRBD1 (6 bases). CDR1 MGHRA and CDR2 YSYEKL come from the germline V gene. The CDR3 totals 16 residues. The V gene lost 0 bases and the J gene lost 2 bases, with 13 bases spanning the gap. In DNA form, the CDR3 reads TGCGCCAGCAGCCAAGAAAGTCAGGGGACAAACTATGGCTACACCTTC. The encoded protein is CASSQESQGTNYGYTF.

The J gene is TRBJ1-4, the V gene TRBV7-9; a weak D match, TRBD1 (5 bases). V was cut by 5 bases and J by 4 bases, with 14 bases left in between. This CDR3 comprises 15 residues. Per germline, CDR1 SEHNR and CDR2 FQNEAQ (reference sequence). CDR3 nucleotide sequence: TGTGCCAGCAGCCTAATGACAGCAATTAATGAAAAACTGTTTTTT. It codes for CASSLMTAINEKLFF.

V is TRBV19 and J is TRBJ1-1, with TRBD1 matching over 8 bases. CDR3 length: 13 amino acids. V trimming: 8 bases; J trimming: 2 bases; junction bases outside the gene matches: 4. CDR1 and CDR2 from the germline V gene are LNHDA and SQIVND (reference sequence). The CDR3 DNA reads as TGTGCCAGTCGAGGACAGGGAAACACTGAAGCTTTCTTT. Amino acids: CASRGQGNTEAFF.

The chain recombines TRBV6-2 or TRBV6-3 with TRBJ2-5; no reliable D call. This CDR3 spans 15 amino acids. Germline CDR1 MNHEY, CDR2 SVGEGT. The V gene lost 2 bases and the J gene lost 7 bases, with 17 bases spanning the gap. The CDR3 DNA reads TGTGCCAGCAGTTACCCTGGCAGCGTTCAGCGGACCCAGTACTTC. Its protein is CASSYPGSVQRTQYF.

The CDR3 DNA reads as TGTGCCAGCAGCTTAAACGGACTCGAGCAGTACTTC. This encodes CASSLNGLEQYF. V is TRBV7-2 and J is TRBJ2-7, with D perhaps TRBD2 (5 bases). The V and J ends lost 2 bases and 6 bases respectively, with 8 bases between them. Germline V gene lookup returns CDR1 SGHTA and CDR2 FQGNSA. This CDR3 has 12 residues.

The genes are TRBV7-2 and TRBJ1-5, with 11 nucleotides matching TRBD1. The CDR3 spans 16 residues. Germline V lookup: CDR1 SGHTA, CDR2 FQGNSA. With 1 base clipped from V and 7 bases from J, the junction kept 6 bases outside the gene matches. The DNA for the CDR3 is TGTGCCAGCAGCTTAGATGGACAGGGGGCTTGGCAGCCCCAGCATTTT. Amino acids: CASSLDGQGAWQPQHF.

This chain connects TRBV6-6 to TRBJ2-7; 11 bases agree with TRBD2. This CDR3 region has 15 residues. J lost 7 bases, V lost 5 bases, and 10 bases had no gene match. CDR1 and CDR2 from the germline V gene are MNHNY and SVGAGI (reference sequence). CDR3 nucleotides: TGTGCCAGCAGTCTAACTAGCGGGGGTGCTTGGGAGCAGTACTTC. Protein: CASSLTSGGAWEQYF.

This chain links TRBV3-1 (or the pseudogene TRBV3-2) with TRBJ2-7; a weak D match, TRBD2 (6 bases). V was pared by 4 bases and J by 5 bases, with 21 bases between. The CDR3 extends over 16 amino acids. CDR1 and CDR2 from the germline V gene are LGHDT and YNNKEL (reference sequence). As DNA, the CDR3 is TGTGCCAGCAGCCCAGCCCGGGACTTCCTAAGGAACGAGCAGTACTTC. Its protein is CASSPARDFLRNEQYF.

The J gene is TRBJ2-2, the V gene TRBV3-1 (or the pseudogene TRBV3-2), with 7 nucleotides matching TRBD2. With 4 bases clipped from V and 2 bases from J, the junction kept 1 base outside the gene matches. CDR1 and CDR2 from the germline V gene are LGHDT and YNNKEL (reference sequence). The CDR3 contains 14 residues. CDR3 loop: CASSPGLNTGELFF. CDR3 nucleotides: TGTGCCAGCAGCCCGGGACTAAACACCGGGGAGCTGTTTTTT.

V and J are TRBV15 and TRBJ2-7, with D tentatively TRBD1 (6 bases). Between the trimmed V and J ends, which lost 5 bases and 6 bases, there was a span of 17 bases. The germline CDR1 and CDR2 sequences are LNHNV and YYDKDF (reference sequence). CDR3 size: 14 residues. Here the CDR3 DNA reads TGTGCCACCAGCTTACAGGGACCGCCCGCCGAGCAGTACTTC. It specifies CATSLQGPPAEQYF.

The V gene is TRBV3-1 (or the pseudogene TRBV3-2), the J gene TRBJ2-2; no reliable D call. This CDR3 has 12 residues. Germline lookup yields CDR1 LGHDT and CDR2 YNNKEL (reference sequence). The V end was cut by 4 bases, the J end by 8 bases, with 8 bases between. Here the CDR3 reads CASSPNRGELFF. Written as DNA, the CDR3 is TGTGCCAGCAGCCCTAACCGGGGGGAGCTGTTTTTT.

The V gene is TRBV3-1 (or the pseudogene TRBV3-2), the J gene TRBJ2-3; 11 nucleotides match TRBD2. Losses at the gene ends were 0 bases for V and 6 bases for J; bases not matched to a gene: 11. The germline V gene has CDR1 LGHDT and CDR2 YNNKEL (reference sequence). The CDR3 is 18 amino acids. CDR3 amino acids: CASSQDVPTSGGVDTQYF. CDR3 coding DNA: TGTGCCAGCAGCCAAGATGTGCCCACTAGCGGGGGTGTGGATACGCAGTATTTT.

The chain combines TRBV2 with TRBJ1-3; tentative D call: TRBD1 (5 bases). Germline V gene data show CDR1 as SNHLY and CDR2 as FYNNEI. Trimming shortened V by 1 base and J by 16 bases, and 20 bases separated the two germline ends. The length of the CDR3 is 14 residues. The CDR3 DNA is TGTGCCAGCAGTGAAGGGGGGGGACTCCTGTCCGTCTATTTT. Translation gives CASSEGGGLLSVYF. The full variable domain, in which reference TRBV2 and TRBJ1-3 provide the parts outside the CDR3, is EPEVTQTPSHQVTQMGQEVILRCVPISNHLYFYWYRQILGQKVEFLVSFYNNEISEKSEIFDDQFSVERPDGSNFTLKIRSTKLEDSAMYFCASSEGGGLLSVYFGEGSWLTVV.

The CDR3 protein is CASRNRNRPPYEQYF. CDR3 coding DNA: TGTGCCAGCAGAAACCGCAACAGGCCCCCCTACGAGCAGTACTTC. This sequence joins TRBV6-5 and TRBJ2-7; D might be TRBD1 (5 bases). There are 15 residues in the CDR3. V was cut by 6 bases and J by 2 bases, with 17 bases left in between. CDR1 and CDR2 from the germline V gene are MNHEY and SVGAGI.

This chain uses TRBV7-2 with TRBJ1-2, with D hard to call. CDR1 SGHTA and CDR2 FQGNSA come from the germline V gene. Between the trimmed V and J ends, which lost 1 base and 8 bases, there was a span of 11 bases. This CDR3 region has 13 residues. The CDR3 is CASSLVGAGGYTF. CDR3 nucleotide sequence: TGTGCCAGCAGCTTAGTCGGAGCGGGGGGCTACACCTTC.

This clone appeared a single time. This chain uses TRBV6-1 with TRBJ2-7; TRBD1 is a possible D gene (6 bases). The CDR3 is 13 residues long. Germline V CDR1 and CDR2: MNHNS, SASEGT. The germline V and J ends were trimmed by 2 bases and 2 bases, with 7 bases remaining between them. The CDR3 nucleotides are TGTGCCAGCAGTGAACAGGGGCCCTACGAGCAGTACTTC. Translating it yields CASSEQGPYEQYF.

For this clone: Germline and junction disagree at one end, which may indicate a read error. This chain connects TRBV6-5 to TRBJ1-1, with a weak D call TRBD1 (6 bases). Germline CDR1 and CDR2: MNHEY and SVGAGI. The CDR3 extends over 12 amino acids. The CDR3 region is CVSQTGNTEAFF. In DNA form, the CDR3 reads TGTGTCAGCCAGACAGGGAACACTGAAGCTTTCTTT.

This clone appeared once. This chain connects TRBV7-2 to TRBJ1-2; D may be TRBD1 (6 bases). Trimming took off 1 base at V and 9 bases at J, with 12 bases between the two ends. This CDR3 region has 13 residues. Germline CDR1 is SGHTA and CDR2 is FQGNSA. The CDR3 region is CASSLETGRSYTF. The CDR3 coding sequence is TGTGCCAGCAGCTTAGAAACAGGGAGAAGCTACACCTTC. Complete variable domain (other parts from reference TRBV7-2 and TRBJ1-2): GAGVSQSPSNKVTEKGKDVELRCDPISGHTALYWYRQSLGQGLEFLIYFQGNSAPDKSGLPSDRFSAERTGGSVSTLTIQRTQQEDSAVYLCASSLETGRSYTFGSGTRLTVV.